This T cell receptor (beta chain) came from a study of blood T cells in healthy people across ages. Germline loops: CDR1 SQVTM, CDR2 ANQGSEA. V was cut by 8 bases and J by 0 bases, with 15 bases left in between. This CDR3 region has 14 residues. A second PCR of about 7 to 11 cycles used a sample-barcoded 5' primer and a J-beta primer mix. Every cDNA molecule bore a tag from a template-switch adaptor containing 12 random nucleotides. From each sample, at least 2.5 million paired-end reads containing CDR3 were obtained. One entry per CDR3 protein, called by TCRdb with MiXCR from the 5' RACE reads. The profile shows almost 1 million distinct CDR3 sequences, roughly 51% of them singletons. RNA extraction gave at least 5 micrograms of total RNA per sample.

The chain links TRBV29-1 to TRBJ2-3, with D tentatively TRBD1 (6 bases). The sequence was obtained from a woman aged 55-70 years in good health. Sequencing was carried out using blood. The DNA of the CDR3 is TGCAGCTCCCTGGACAGAACTAGCACAGATACGCAGTATTTT. Amino acids: CSSLDRTSTDTQYF.